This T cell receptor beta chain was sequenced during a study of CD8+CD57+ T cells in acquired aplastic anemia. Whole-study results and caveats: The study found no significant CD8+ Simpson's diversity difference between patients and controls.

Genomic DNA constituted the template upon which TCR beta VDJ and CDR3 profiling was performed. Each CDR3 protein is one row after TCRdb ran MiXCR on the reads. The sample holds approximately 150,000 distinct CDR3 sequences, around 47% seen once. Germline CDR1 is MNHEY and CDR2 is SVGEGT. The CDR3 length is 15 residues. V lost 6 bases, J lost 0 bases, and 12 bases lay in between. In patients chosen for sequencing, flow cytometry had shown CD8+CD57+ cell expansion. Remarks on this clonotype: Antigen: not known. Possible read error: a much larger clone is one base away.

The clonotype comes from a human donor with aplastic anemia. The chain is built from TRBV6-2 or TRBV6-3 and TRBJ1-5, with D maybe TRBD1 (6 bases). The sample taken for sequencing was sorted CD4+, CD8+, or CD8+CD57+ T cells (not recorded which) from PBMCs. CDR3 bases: TGTGCCAGCAGATCACCGGACAGTAGCAATCAGCCCCAGCATTTT. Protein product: CASRSPDSSNQPQHF.